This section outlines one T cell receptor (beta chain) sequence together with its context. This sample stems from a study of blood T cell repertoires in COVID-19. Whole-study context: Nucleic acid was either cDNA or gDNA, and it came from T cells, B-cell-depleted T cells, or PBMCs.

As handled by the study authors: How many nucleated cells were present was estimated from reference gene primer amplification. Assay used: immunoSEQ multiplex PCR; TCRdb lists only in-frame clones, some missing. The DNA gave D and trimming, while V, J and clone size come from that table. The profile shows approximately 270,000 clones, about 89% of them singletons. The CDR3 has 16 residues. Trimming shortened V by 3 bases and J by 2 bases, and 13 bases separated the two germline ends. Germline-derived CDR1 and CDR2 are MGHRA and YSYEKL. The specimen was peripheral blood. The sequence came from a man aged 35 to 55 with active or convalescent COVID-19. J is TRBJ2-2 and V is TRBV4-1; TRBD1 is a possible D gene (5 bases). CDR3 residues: CASSQIQESNTGELFF. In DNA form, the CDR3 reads TGCGCCAGCAGCCAGATACAGGAGTCTAACACCGGGGAGCTGTTTTTT.